The next 21 T cell receptor beta chains were all read from a single sample in a study of blood T cell repertoires in COVID-19. The assay was immunoSEQ multiplex PCR, and TCRdb's table has in-frame clones only and misses some. The sample consists of around 60,000 clones, roughly four fifths of them appearing once. Sequencing was performed on peripheral blood. The source is a man older than 75 with acute or convalescent COVID-19.

The rearrangement links TRBV29-1 to TRBJ2-7; perhaps TRBD1 as D (6 bases). Germline assignment: CDR1 SQVTM and CDR2 ANQGSEA. Trimming shortened V by 5 bases and J by 2 bases, and 19 bases separated the two germline ends. This CDR3 has 15 residues. CDR3 coding DNA: TGCAGCGTTTTCGACACAGGGTCCCTTCCCTACGAGCAGTACTTC. Amino acid sequence: CSVFDTGSLPYEQYF.

This chain links TRBV3-1 (or the pseudogene TRBV3-2) with TRBJ2-5, with D unclear. Germline V gives CDR1 LGHDT, CDR2 YNNKEL (reference sequence). The CDR3 contains 14 residues. Trimming took off 1 base at V and 2 bases at J, with 8 bases between the two ends. The CDR3 DNA reads TGTGCCAGCAGCCAAGCTACTTCTCAAGAGACCCAGTACTTC. It is translated as CASSQATSQETQYF.

The V call is TRBV6-5, the J call TRBJ1-3; 9 nucleotides line up with TRBD1. CDR3 size: 15 residues. Losses at the gene ends were 7 bases for V and 0 bases for J; bases not matched to a gene: 4. CDR1 and CDR2 from the germline V gene are MNHEY and SVGAGI. The CDR3 DNA follows: TGTGCCAGCAAAAGGGACAGGGTCTCTGGAAACACCATATATTTT. Protein product: CASKRDRVSGNTIYF.

The chain recombines TRBV2 with TRBJ1-1; D call uncertain. Trimming removed 5 bases at V and 10 bases at J, with 11 bases between. The germline V gene has CDR1 SNHLY and CDR2 FYNNEI. The CDR3 covers 11 residues. Written as DNA, the CDR3 is TGTGCCAGCAGTCGAACCGGGTCAGCTTTCTTT. This codes for CASSRTGSAFF. Together with reference TRBV2 and TRBJ1-1, the CDR3 gives the full variable domain: EPEVTQTPSHQVTQMGQEVILRCVPISNHLYFYWYRQILGQKVEFLVSFYNNEISEKSEIFDDQFSVERPDGSNFTLKIRSTKLEDSAMYFCASSRTGSAFFGQGTRLTVV.

The J gene is TRBJ1-6, the V gene TRBV4-1; 8 bases fit TRBD1. V gave up 1 base and J gave up 4 bases; unmatched junction bases: 6. The length of the CDR3 is 17 residues. The germline V gene has CDR1 MGHRA and CDR2 YSYEKL. The CDR3 DNA reads as TGCGCCAGCAGCCAAGCCGGACAGGGTACTTATAATTCACCCCTCCACTTT. Protein: CASSQAGQGTYNSPLHF.

The rearrangement joins TRBV2 to TRBJ2-3, with TRBD2 matching 14 bases. The CDR3 spans 18 residues. Looked up from germline, CDR1 is SNHLY and CDR2 is FYNNEI. The junction had 10 bases not matched to a gene; V was cut back by 6 bases and J by 2 bases. The CDR3 nucleotides are TGTGCCAGCAGAGGGACTAGCGGGGGCCACAATCCCACAGATACGCAGTATTTT. Protein product: CASRGTSGGHNPTDTQYF. Full variable domain (rest looked up from reference TRBV2 and TRBJ2-3): EPEVTQTPSHQVTQMGQEVILRCVPISNHLYFYWYRQILGQKVEFLVSFYNNEISEKSEIFDDQFSVERPDGSNFTLKIRSTKLEDSAMYFCASRGTSGGHNPTDTQYFGPGTRLTVL.

The CDR3 nucleotides are TGTGCCAGCAGCTTAGGCGCTCAGGGTTCTCGGGACATTCAGTACTTC. Protein: CASSLGAQGSRDIQYF. The rearrangement joins TRBV7-9 to TRBJ2-4; a weak D match, TRBD1 (5 bases). With 1 base removed from V and 8 bases from J, the gap between germline ends came to 18 bases. There are 16 residues in the CDR3. Germline assignment: CDR1 SEHNR and CDR2 FQNEAQ (reference sequence).

The chain joins TRBV27 to TRBJ1-6; D remains ambiguous. CDR3 length equals 15 residues. Germline-derived CDR1 and CDR2 are MNHEY and SMNVEV (reference sequence). Trimming cost V 0 bases and J 4 bases, with 7 bases left between them. The CDR3 reads CASSLSPLYNSPLHF. CDR3 in DNA: TGTGCCAGCAGTTTATCACCCCTATATAATTCACCCCTCCACTTT.

This clone was seen a few times. The chain recombines TRBV12-5 with TRBJ1-2; 9 bases match TRBD1. Germline CDR1 LGHNT, CDR2 FRNRAP. V lost 6 bases, J lost 8 bases, and 10 bases stayed unmatched. The CDR3 length is 14 residues. In DNA, the CDR3 is TGTGCTAGTGGGTACCAACAGGGGGCCGTGGGCTACACCTTC. This sequence encodes CASGYQQGAVGYTF.

CDR3 loop: CASSPPGTGELFF. CDR3 bases: TGTGCCAGCAGCCCGCCCGGCACCGGGGAGCTGTTTTTT. The chain couples TRBV6-6 to TRBJ2-2, with unresolved D. CDR3 size: 13 residues. V was shortened by 6 bases and J by 4 bases, with 9 bases between the two germline ends. Germline CDR1 MNHNY, CDR2 SVGAGI (reference sequence).

The chain is built from TRBV7-6 and TRBJ1-2; perhaps TRBD1 as D (6 bases). The CDR3 has 13 residues. Trimming removed 1 base at V and 8 bases at J, with 11 bases between. CDR1 is SGHVS, CDR2 FNYEAQ, per germline. CDR3 residues: CASSLDQGTGYTF. The DNA of the CDR3 is TGTGCCAGCAGCTTAGACCAGGGGACGGGCTACACCTTC.

V is TRBV14 and J is TRBJ1-2; D is uncertain. Trimming took off 1 base at V and 9 bases at J, with 15 bases between the two ends. The CDR3 spans 14 residues. CDR1 is SGHDN, CDR2 FVKESK, per germline. The CDR3 protein is CASSQGHPQLRYTF. In nucleotides, the CDR3 is TGTGCCAGCAGCCAAGGACACCCTCAGCTCCGCTACACCTTC.

The chain couples TRBV12-3 or TRBV12-4 to TRBJ1-5; D perhaps matches TRBD1 (6 bases). The CDR3 spans 13 residues. V lost 8 bases to trimming and J lost 7 bases, with 15 bases between them. CDR3 in amino acids: CASGTGRGQPQHF. CDR3 nucleotide sequence: TGTGCCAGCGGTACAGGGCGGGGGCAGCCCCAGCATTTT.

The V and J genes are TRBV6-5 and TRBJ2-7, with D tentatively TRBD2 (5 bases). The CDR3 has 14 amino acids. The V end was cut by 6 bases, the J end by 4 bases, with 16 bases between. The germline gives CDR1 MNHEY, CDR2 SVGAGI. CDR3 DNA sequence: TGTGCCAGCAGCCCATCTGGTCGGGGATACGAGCAGTACTTC. Residues: CASSPSGRGYEQYF.

The V call is TRBV2, the J call TRBJ1-6; TRBD1 might be the D (5 bases). Germline V gene data show CDR1 as SNHLY and CDR2 as FYNNEI. V was cut by 3 bases and J by 7 bases, with 10 bases left in between. This CDR3 is built from 14 residues. The CDR3 spells CASSDVGRNSPLHF. In nucleotides, the CDR3 is TGTGCCAGCAGTGACGTGGGGCGGAATTCACCCCTCCACTTT.

The chain combines TRBV19 with TRBJ1-6; 9 bases agree with TRBD1. J was trimmed by 5 bases and V by 5 bases; bases with no gene match: 7. This CDR3 is built from 16 residues. Germline V gene lookup returns CDR1 LNHDA and CDR2 SQIVND (reference sequence). The CDR3 bases are TGTGCCAGTAGTGAAACAGGGGGCCGACATAATTCACCCCTCCACTTT. This sequence encodes CASSETGGRHNSPLHF.

The CDR3 sequence is CASSRPGPGNEKLFF. CDR3 coding DNA: TGTGCCAGCAGCCGCCCGGGCCCAGGGAATGAAAAACTGTTTTTT. The chain employs TRBV6-6 and TRBJ1-4, with D possibly matching TRBD1 (5 bases). The germline CDR1 and CDR2 sequences are MNHNY and SVGAGI (reference sequence). Trimming stripped 6 bases from V and 5 bases from J, with 16 bases between. The CDR3 has 15 residues.

The V call is TRBV10-2, the J call TRBJ2-3; a weak D match, TRBD2 (6 bases). V was shortened by 6 bases and J by 6 bases, with 16 bases between the two germline ends. CDR1 is WSHSY, CDR2 SAAADI, per germline. CDR3 size: 14 residues. The DNA for the CDR3 is TGCGCCAGCAGCCCCACAACTAGCATTGATACGCAGTATTTT. This encodes CASSPTTSIDTQYF.

The V call is TRBV29-1, the J call TRBJ2-3, with TRBD1 matching 7 bases. After removal of 6 bases from V and 12 bases from J, the junction contained 9 bases not matched to a gene. The CDR3 is 11 residues long. The V gene's germline CDR1 is SQVTM and CDR2 ANQGSEA. CDR3 bases: TGCAGCGTGAAGACCGGGACAGTACAGTATTTT. Amino acids: CSVKTGTVQYF.

The rearrangement links TRBV7-9 to TRBJ1-3; D perhaps matches TRBD1 (5 bases). CDR1 and CDR2 (germline): SEHNR, FQNEAQ (reference sequence). CDR3 length equals 13 residues. The CDR3 is CGFGASSGNTIYF. CDR3 bases: TGTGGATTTGGGGCGAGCTCTGGAAACACCATATATTTT. The full variable domain, in which reference TRBV7-9 and TRBJ1-3 provide the parts outside the CDR3, is DTGVSQNPRHKITKRGQNVTFRCDPISEHNRLYWYRQTLGQGPEFLTYFQNEAQLEKSRLLSDRFSAERPKGSFSTLEIQRTEQGDSAMYLCGFGASSGNTIYFGEGSWLTVV.

This chain uses TRBV19 with TRBJ2-5, with D perhaps TRBD2 (6 bases). This CDR3 is 16 amino acids long. From germline, CDR1 is LNHDA and CDR2 SQIVND (reference sequence). Trimming took 1 base from V and 2 from J, leaving 14 bases between them. The CDR3 DNA follows: TGTGCCAGTAGTATAGCCCTCGGGGCGGGGCAAGAGACCCAGTACTTC. Its protein is CASSIALGAGQETQYF.